These 17 T cell receptor beta chains came from one sample sequenced in a study of blood T cell repertoires in COVID-19. The method was immunoSEQ multiplex PCR; TCRdb's version includes in-frame clones alone and lacks a portion of them. Of about 270,000 clones in the sample, around nine tenths were seen once. The sequencing sample was made of PBMCs or T cells enriched from blood (not recorded which). The receptors were gathered from a woman aged 18-29 years who had recovered from COVID-19.

The chain links TRBV5-1 to TRBJ2-2, with 9 positions matching TRBD2. The CDR3 is 16 residues long. V lost 4 bases and J lost 6; bases outside the gene matches: 10. The germline CDR1 and CDR2 sequences are SGHRS and YFSETQ. Written as DNA, the CDR3 is TGCGCCAGCAGCCCGGGACTAGCAATTGCTCCCGGGGAGCTGTTTTTT. Amino acid sequence: CASSPGLAIAPGELFF.

This clone was counted once. V gene TRBV5-6 combines with J gene TRBJ1-1; 8 bases agree with TRBD1. Germline CDR1 and CDR2: SGHDT and YYEEEE. V lost 4 bases and J lost 1; bases outside the gene matches: 15. This CDR3 contains 18 residues. The CDR3 DNA sequence: TGTGCCAGCAGCCGCCTAGAAGCGCAGGGGGCGTGGAACACTGAAGCTTTCTTT. Translating gives CASSRLEAQGAWNTEAFF.

The genes are TRBV6-5 and TRBJ1-2; D call uncertain. Trimming pared 4 bases from V and 6 bases from J, leaving 12 bases between. Germline CDR1 is MNHEY and CDR2 is SVGAGI. The CDR3 is 13 residues long. The CDR3: CASSFGRADGYTF. CDR3 coding DNA: TGTGCCAGCAGTTTCGGGAGGGCCGATGGCTACACCTTC.

The chain carries TRBV11-3 and TRBJ2-3; 14 bases agree with TRBD2. The CDR3 has 16 residues. CDR1 is SGHNT, CDR2 YENEEA, per germline. V shed 5 bases and J 3 bases; nucleotides not matched to a gene: 4. The CDR3 sequence is CASSTGTSGSTDTQYF. The CDR3 nucleotides are TGTGCCAGCAGCACCGGGACTAGCGGGAGTACAGATACGCAGTATTTT.

This clone was detected only once. The J gene is TRBJ2-1, the V gene TRBV11-3, with D unresolved. The germline gives CDR1 SGHNT, CDR2 YENEEA. The CDR3 extends over 14 amino acids. Trimming pared 5 bases from V and 5 bases from J, leaving 13 bases between. The CDR3 DNA reads as TGTGCCAGCAGCAAAGAACAGTTGAACAATGAGCAGTTCTTC. This sequence encodes CASSKEQLNNEQFF. The complete variable domain, with remaining parts taken from reference TRBV11-3 and TRBJ2-1, reads EAGVVQSPRYKIIEKKQPVAFWCNPISGHNTLYWYLQNLGQGPELLIRYENEEAVDDSQLPKDRFSAERLKGVDSTLKIQPAELGDSAVYLCASSKEQLNNEQFFGPGTRLTVL.

The rearrangement joins TRBV11-2 to TRBJ2-7; 9 bases map to TRBD1. With V trimmed by 5 bases and J by 0 bases, 11 bases remained unmatched. Germline CDR1 and CDR2: SGHAT and FQNNGV. The CDR3 is 17 residues long. The CDR3 nucleotides read TGTGCCAGCAGCATAACAGGGGGCCTATCTATCTCCTACGAGCAGTACTTC. Translated: CASSITGGLSISYEQYF.

The chain links TRBV30 to TRBJ1-6, with D maybe TRBD1 (6 bases). The length of the CDR3 is 14 residues. The germline V gene encodes CDR1 GTSNPN and CDR2 SVGIG (reference sequence). Deletions cut 4 bases from V and 7 bases from J, with 14 bases between. DNA for the CDR3: TGTGCCTGGACAGGGGTTACTAAGAATTCACCCCTCCACTTT. Amino acid sequence: CAWTGVTKNSPLHF.

The rearrangement uses TRBV7-2 and TRBJ2-7, with TRBD2 matching over 10 bases. Trimming at V came to 5 bases and at J to 6 bases, leaving 16 bases not matched to a gene. Germline V gene sequence: CDR1 SGHTA, CDR2 FQGNSA. There are 17 residues in the CDR3. CDR3 DNA: TGTGCCAGCAGCCTGGGACTAGCGAGAAGAGGGGGGGGCGAGCAGTACTTC. It translates to CASSLGLARRGGGEQYF.

V is TRBV30 and J is TRBJ2-5; D is unresolved. CDR1 and CDR2 (germline): GTSNPN, SVGIG (reference sequence). The V gene lost 5 bases and the J gene lost 4 bases, with 11 bases spanning the gap. The CDR3 spans 12 residues. The CDR3 region is CAWHHGRETQYF. CDR3 bases: TGTGCCTGGCACCACGGTAGAGAGACCCAGTACTTC. Based on the CDR3 plus reference TRBV30 and TRBJ2-5, the full variable domain is SQTIHQWPATLVQPVGSPLSLECTVEGTSNPNLYWYRQAAGRGLQLLFYSVGIGQISSEVPQNLSASRPQDRQFILSSKKLLLSDSGFYLCAWHHGRETQYFGPGTRLLVL.

This clone was seen more than once but under ten times. V is TRBV3-1 (or the pseudogene TRBV3-2) and J is TRBJ2-1; D perhaps matches TRBD1 (6 bases). The V and J ends lost 1 base and 7 bases respectively, with 17 bases between them. The CDR3 has 16 amino acids. Germline CDR1 LGHDT, CDR2 YNNKEL (reference sequence). In DNA, the CDR3 is TGTGCCAGCAGCCAAGGGGTCGGGACATCGGGGAATGAGCAGTTCTTC. Protein product: CASSQGVGTSGNEQFF.

The chain carries TRBV2 and TRBJ2-3, with 13 bases matching TRBD2. After removal of 10 bases from V and 3 bases from J, the junction contained 7 bases not matched to a gene. CDR1 is SNHLY and CDR2 is FYNNEI in the germline V gene. The CDR3 is made up of 15 amino acids. The CDR3 protein is CATWTSGSTTDTQYF. CDR3 nucleotides: TGTGCCACCTGGACTAGCGGGAGCACGACAGATACGCAGTATTTT. Full variable domain (outside the CDR3, taken from reference TRBV2 and TRBJ2-3): EPEVTQTPSHQVTQMGQEVILRCVPISNHLYFYWYRQILGQKVEFLVSFYNNEISEKSEIFDDQFSVERPDGSNFTLKIRSTKLEDSAMYFCATWTSGSTTDTQYFGPGTRLTVL.

The chain is built from TRBV27 and TRBJ1-6, with unresolved D. V was trimmed by 0 bases and J by 9 bases, leaving 15 bases between them. Germline CDR1 MNHEY, CDR2 SMNVEV (reference sequence). The CDR3 loop spans 16 amino acids. CDR3 nucleotide sequence: TGTGCCAGCAGTTTATCCCGACCAATTCGGGGTTCACCCCTCCACTTT. Protein: CASSLSRPIRGSPLHF.

This clone has more than one count but fewer than ten. This chain links TRBV27 with TRBJ1-2; D uncertain. CDR1 is MNHEY, CDR2 SMNVEV, per germline (reference sequence). This CDR3 spans 17 amino acids. Trimming removed 5 bases from V and 4 bases from J, with 23 bases in between. Here the CDR3 reads CASSTRSTALRAYGYTF. The CDR3 coding sequence is TGTGCCAGCAGTACTAGGAGCACGGCCCTGCGCGCCTATGGCTACACCTTC.

This clone was seen once. The chain employs TRBV30 and TRBJ2-1, with TRBD2 identical over 7 bases. The V segment lost 2 bases and the J segment 0 bases; nucleotides outside the gene matches: 7. Germline CDR1 GTSNPN, CDR2 SVGIG (reference sequence). This CDR3 is built from 16 residues. CDR3 DNA sequence: TGTGCCTGGAGTCCTCGGCGGGGGAGCTCCTACAATGAGCAGTTCTTC. Residues: CAWSPRRGSSYNEQFF.

The rearrangement uses TRBV14 and TRBJ1-2; no firm D call. The CDR3 extends over 17 amino acids. V was clipped by 0 bases and J by 1 base, with 15 bases between them. CDR1 is SGHDN and CDR2 is FVKESK in the germline V gene. CDR3 sequence: CASSQELQVTNNYGYTF. CDR3 nucleotide sequence: TGTGCCAGCAGCCAAGAATTGCAGGTGACAAATAACTATGGCTACACCTTC. The full variable domain, completed using reference TRBV14 and TRBJ1-2, is EAGVTQFPSHSVIEKGQTVTLRCDPISGHDNLYWYRRVMGKEIKFLLHFVKESKQDESGMPNNRFLAERTGGTYSTLKVQPAELEDSGVYFCASSQELQVTNNYGYTFGSGTRLTVV.

V gene TRBV27 combines with J gene TRBJ1-5; 7 nucleotides line up with TRBD1. This CDR3 contains 14 residues. J lost 6 bases, V lost 2 bases, and 4 bases had no gene match. From germline, CDR1 is MNHEY and CDR2 SMNVEV (reference sequence). CDR3 DNA sequence: TGTGCCAGCAGTTTAAGACAGGGAAGTCAGCCCCAGCATTTT. It specifies CASSLRQGSQPQHF.

The chain is built from TRBV2 and TRBJ1-2; 8 bases map to TRBD1. Trimming took 7 bases from V and 4 from J; bases not matched to a gene: 5. Germline assignment: CDR1 SNHLY and CDR2 FYNNEI. This CDR3 has 13 amino acids. The CDR3 sequence is CASTRDRFYGYTF. The CDR3 nucleotides are TGTGCCAGCACCCGGGACAGGTTCTATGGCTACACCTTC.